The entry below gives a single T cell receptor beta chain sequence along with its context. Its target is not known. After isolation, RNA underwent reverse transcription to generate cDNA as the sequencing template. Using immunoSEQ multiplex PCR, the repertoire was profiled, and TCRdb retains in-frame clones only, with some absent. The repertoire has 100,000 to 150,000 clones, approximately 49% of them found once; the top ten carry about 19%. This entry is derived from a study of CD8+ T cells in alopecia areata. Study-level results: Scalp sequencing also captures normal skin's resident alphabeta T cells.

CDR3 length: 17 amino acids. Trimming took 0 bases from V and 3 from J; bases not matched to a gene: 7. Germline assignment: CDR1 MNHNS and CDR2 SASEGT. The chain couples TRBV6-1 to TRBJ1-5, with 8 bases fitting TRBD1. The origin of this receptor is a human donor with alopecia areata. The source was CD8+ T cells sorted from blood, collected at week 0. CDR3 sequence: CASSEALRGQDNQPQHF. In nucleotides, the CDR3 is TGTGCCAGCAGTGAAGCGCTTCGGGGACAGGACAATCAGCCCCAGCATTTT.